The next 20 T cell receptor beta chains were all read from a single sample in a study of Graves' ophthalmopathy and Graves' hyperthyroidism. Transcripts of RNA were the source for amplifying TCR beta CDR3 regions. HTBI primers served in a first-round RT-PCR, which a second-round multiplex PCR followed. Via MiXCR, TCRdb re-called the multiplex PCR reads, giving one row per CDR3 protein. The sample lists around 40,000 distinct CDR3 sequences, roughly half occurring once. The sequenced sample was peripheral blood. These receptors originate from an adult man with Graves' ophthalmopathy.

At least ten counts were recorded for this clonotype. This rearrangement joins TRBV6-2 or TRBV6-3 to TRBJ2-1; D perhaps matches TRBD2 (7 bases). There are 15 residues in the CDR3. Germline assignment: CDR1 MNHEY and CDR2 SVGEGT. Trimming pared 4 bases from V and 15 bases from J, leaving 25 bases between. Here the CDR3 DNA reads TGTGCCAGCAGTTCCCGGGGCTGGGGGGGCCAAGAATGGTTCTTC. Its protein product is CASSSRGWGGQEWFF.

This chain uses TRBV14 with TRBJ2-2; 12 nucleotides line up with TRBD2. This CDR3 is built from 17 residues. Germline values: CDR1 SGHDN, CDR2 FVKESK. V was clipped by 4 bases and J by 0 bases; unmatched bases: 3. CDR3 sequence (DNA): TGTGCCAGCAGCCCCGGACTAGCGGGACCGAACACCGGGGAGCTGTTTTTT. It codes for CASSPGLAGPNTGELFF. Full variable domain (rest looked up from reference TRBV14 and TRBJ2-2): EAGVTQFPSHSVIEKGQTVTLRCDPISGHDNLYWYRRVMGKEIKFLLHFVKESKQDESGMPNNRFLAERTGGTYSTLKVQPAELEDSGVYFCASSPGLAGPNTGELFFGEGSRLTVL.

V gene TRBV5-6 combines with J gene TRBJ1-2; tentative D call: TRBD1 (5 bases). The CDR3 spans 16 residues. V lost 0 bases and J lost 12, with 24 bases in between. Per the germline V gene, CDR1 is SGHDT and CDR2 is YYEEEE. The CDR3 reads CASSLGPNRDVEGNTF. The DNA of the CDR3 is TGTGCCAGCAGCTTGGGGCCCAACCGGGACGTCGAGGGGAACACCTTC.

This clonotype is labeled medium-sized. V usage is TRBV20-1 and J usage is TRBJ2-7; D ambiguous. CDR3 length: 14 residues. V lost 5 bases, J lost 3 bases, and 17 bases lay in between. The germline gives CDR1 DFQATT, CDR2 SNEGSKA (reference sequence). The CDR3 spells CSAPAARGDYEQYF. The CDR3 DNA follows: TGCAGTGCTCCCGCGGCGAGAGGAGACTACGAGCAGTACTTC.

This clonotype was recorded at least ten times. CDR3 in amino acids: CSTLTGGGYNQPQHF. The CDR3 DNA reads TGCAGTACCTTAACAGGTGGGGGGTACAATCAGCCCCAGCATTTT. The chain combines TRBV20-1 with TRBJ1-5; D possibly corresponds to TRBD1 (5 bases). Germline-derived CDR1 and CDR2 are DFQATT and SNEGSKA (reference sequence). The V end was cut by 8 bases, the J end by 3 bases, with 20 bases between. CDR3 length: 15 amino acids.

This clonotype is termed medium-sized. CDR3 DNA: TGTGCCACCAGCAGATCCAGGGGGATTAGTTCCTACAATGAGCAGTTCTTC. It is translated as CATSRSRGISSYNEQFF. The chain links TRBV15 to TRBJ2-1, with 7 bases fitting TRBD1. V trimming: 2 bases; J trimming: 1 base; junction bases outside the gene matches: 8. The CDR3 totals 17 residues. Germline V gene lookup returns CDR1 LNHNV and CDR2 YYDKDF (reference sequence).

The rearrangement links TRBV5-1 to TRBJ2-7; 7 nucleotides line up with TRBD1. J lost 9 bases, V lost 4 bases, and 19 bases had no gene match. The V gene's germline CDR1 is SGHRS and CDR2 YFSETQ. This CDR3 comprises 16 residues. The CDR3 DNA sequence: TGCGCCAGCAGCCGAGGTCATCGGGACAGTCTTTGCGGGCAGTACTTC. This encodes CASSRGHRDSLCGQYF.

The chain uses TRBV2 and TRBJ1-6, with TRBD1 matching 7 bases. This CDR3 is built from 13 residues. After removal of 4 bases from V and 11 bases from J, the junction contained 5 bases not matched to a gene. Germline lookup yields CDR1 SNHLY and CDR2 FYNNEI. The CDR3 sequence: CASSVGDRPPLHF. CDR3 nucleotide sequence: TGTGCCAGCAGTGTGGGGGACAGACCACCCCTCCACTTT. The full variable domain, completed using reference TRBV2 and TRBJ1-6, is EPEVTQTPSHQVTQMGQEVILRCVPISNHLYFYWYRQILGQKVEFLVSFYNNEISEKSEIFDDQFSVERPDGSNFTLKIRSTKLEDSAMYFCASSVGDRPPLHFGNGTRLTVT.

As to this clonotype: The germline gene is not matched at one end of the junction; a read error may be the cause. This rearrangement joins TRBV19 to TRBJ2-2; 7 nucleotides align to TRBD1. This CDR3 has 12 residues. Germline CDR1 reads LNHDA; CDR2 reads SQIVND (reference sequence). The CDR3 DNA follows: TGTGCCAGTACCAGGGGTGCAGGGGGGCTGTTTTTT. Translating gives CASTRGAGGLFF.

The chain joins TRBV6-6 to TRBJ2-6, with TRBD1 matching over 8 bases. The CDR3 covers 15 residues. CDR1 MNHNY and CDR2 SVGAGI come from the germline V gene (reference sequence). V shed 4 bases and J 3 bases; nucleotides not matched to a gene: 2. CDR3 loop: CASSLDRVGANVLTF. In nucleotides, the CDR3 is TGTGCCAGCAGTTTGGACAGGGTTGGGGCCAACGTCCTGACTTTC.

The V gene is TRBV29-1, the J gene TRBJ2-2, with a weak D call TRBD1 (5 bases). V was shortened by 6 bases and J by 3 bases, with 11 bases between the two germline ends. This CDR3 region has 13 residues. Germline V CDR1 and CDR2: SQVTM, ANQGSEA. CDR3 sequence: CSVGAPDTGELFF. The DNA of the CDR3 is TGCAGCGTAGGGGCGCCGGACACCGGGGAGCTGTTTTTT.

The DNA of the CDR3 is TGTGCCACCAGTGATCGCAGGGGGTCGGGCAATCAGCCCCAGCATTTT. This gives the protein CATSDRRGSGNQPQHF. This chain uses TRBV24-1 with TRBJ1-5, with 7 bases lining up with TRBD1. Germline CDR1 reads KGHDR; CDR2 reads SFDVKD. The CDR3 extends over 16 amino acids. With 3 bases clipped from V and 2 bases from J, the junction kept 6 bases outside the gene matches.

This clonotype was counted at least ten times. CDR3 sequence: CASSPDSIQVPYEQYF. The CDR3 nucleotides read TGTGCCAGCAGCCCGGACTCTATACAGGTTCCCTACGAGCAGTACTTC. V and J are TRBV5-5 and TRBJ2-7; either TRBD1 or TRBD2 may fit D (5 bases each). The germline V gene encodes CDR1 SGHKS and CDR2 YYEKEE (reference sequence). The CDR3 has 16 residues. Trimming removed 4 bases from V and 2 bases from J, with 19 bases in between.

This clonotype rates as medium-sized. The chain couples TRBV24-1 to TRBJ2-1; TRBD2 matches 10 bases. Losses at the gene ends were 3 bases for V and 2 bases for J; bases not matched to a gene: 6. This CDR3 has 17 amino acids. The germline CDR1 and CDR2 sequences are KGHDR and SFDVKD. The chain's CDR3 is CATSDMPSGRTYNEQFF. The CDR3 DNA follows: TGTGCCACCAGTGATATGCCTAGCGGGAGAACCTACAATGAGCAGTTCTTC.

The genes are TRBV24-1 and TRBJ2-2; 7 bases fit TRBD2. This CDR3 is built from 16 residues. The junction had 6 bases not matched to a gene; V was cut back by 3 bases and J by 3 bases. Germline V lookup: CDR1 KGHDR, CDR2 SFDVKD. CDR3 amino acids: CATSDIWGRDTGELFF. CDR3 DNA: TGTGCCACCAGTGATATATGGGGGAGGGACACCGGGGAGCTGTTTTTT.

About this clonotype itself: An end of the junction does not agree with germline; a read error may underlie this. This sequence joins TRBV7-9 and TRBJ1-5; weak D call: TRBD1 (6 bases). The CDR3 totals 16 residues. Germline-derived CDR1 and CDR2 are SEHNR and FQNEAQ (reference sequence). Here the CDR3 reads CASSGAVGANNEPQHF. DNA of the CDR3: TGTGCCAGTTCCGGAGCTGTGGGGGCCAACAATGAGCCCCAGCATTTT.

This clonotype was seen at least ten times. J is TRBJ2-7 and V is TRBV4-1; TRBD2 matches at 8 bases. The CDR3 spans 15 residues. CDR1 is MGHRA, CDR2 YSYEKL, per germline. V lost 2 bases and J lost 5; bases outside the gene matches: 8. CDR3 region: CASSQQTSAGDEQYF. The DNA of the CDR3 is TGCGCCAGCAGCCAACAGACTAGCGCGGGGGACGAGCAGTACTTC.

CDR3 DNA: TGTGCCAGCAGCTTAGTAGGCAACTCTGGAAACACTGAAGCTTTCTTT. Its translation is CASSLVGNSGNTEAFF. The V and J genes are TRBV7-8 and TRBJ1-1; D remains unclear. V was clipped by 1 base and J by 2 bases, with 14 bases between them. The CDR3 length is 16 residues. Germline CDR1 is SGHVS and CDR2 is FQNEAQ.

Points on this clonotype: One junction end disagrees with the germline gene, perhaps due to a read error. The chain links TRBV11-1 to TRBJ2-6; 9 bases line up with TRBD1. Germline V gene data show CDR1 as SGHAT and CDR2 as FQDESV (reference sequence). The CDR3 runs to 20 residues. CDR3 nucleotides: TGTGCCAGCAGCTATCGGGACAGGGACCGATGGGACTCTGGGGCCAACGTCTTGACTTTC. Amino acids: CASSYRDRDRWDSGANVLTF.

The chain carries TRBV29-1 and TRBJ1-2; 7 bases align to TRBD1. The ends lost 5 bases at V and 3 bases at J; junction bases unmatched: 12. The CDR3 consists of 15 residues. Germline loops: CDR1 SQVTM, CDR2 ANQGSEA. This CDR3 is CSVTGVGGAHYGYTF. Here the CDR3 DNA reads TGCAGCGTTACAGGGGTAGGGGGAGCCCACTATGGCTACACCTTC.